The clone carrying this TCR beta chain was recorded once. These data come from a study of blood T cell repertoires in COVID-19. This CDR3 spans 13 amino acids. Germline CDR1 LNHDA, CDR2 SQIVND (reference sequence). The V segment lost 3 bases and the J segment 2 bases; nucleotides outside the gene matches: 0. Data came from immunoSEQ multiplex PCR; TCRdb stores just in-frame clones and leaves some out. The repertoire holds some 66,000 clones, around 90% seen once, with about 7.3% in the top ten. The origin of this receptor is a human donor in a cohort sampled during active COVID-19. This sequence joins TRBV19 and TRBJ2-7; 8 bases are a match to TRBD1. The source material was peripheral blood. This CDR3 reads CASSMTGAYEQYF. CDR3 bases: TGTGCCAGTAGTATGACAGGGGCCTACGAGCAGTACTTC.